The present T cell receptor (beta chain) was sequenced within a study of monozygotic twins with inflammatory bowel disease. Germline-derived CDR1 and CDR2 are MGHRA and YSYEKL. The CDR3 has 16 residues. Each donor had about 2.5 ml of blood drawn. TCRdb re-called the 5' RACE reads and shows each CDR3 protein once, DNA omitted. This table lists approximately 400,000 distinct CDR3 sequences. Sequencing was performed on blood. The TCR originated in a human donor with ulcerative colitis or Crohn's disease, or a healthy co-twin of an affected twin (not recorded which). The chain links TRBV4-1 to TRBJ2-1; lacking DNA, the TRBD1 call made by TCRdb goes unchecked. CDR3 sequence reads: CASSQPGTGPYNEQFF.